The sequence of this TCR beta chain was determined in a study of blood T cell repertoires in COVID-19. The CDR3 runs 14 residues. The V gene end was trimmed by 3 bases and the J gene end by 3 bases; junction bases not matched to a gene: 4. CDR1 is SGHRS and CDR2 is YFSETQ in the germline V gene. Original processing notes: Cell counts per sample came from amplifying reference gene primers. TCRdb's table, derived via immunoSEQ multiplex PCR, lists solely in-frame clones and lacks some. V and J calls and clone size come straight from that table; D and trimming were deduced from the DNA. Here the sample spans over 130,000 clones, around 85% being singletons.

The receptor was derived from a man between 65 and 85 years old with acute or convalescent COVID-19. The V call is TRBV5-1, the J call TRBJ2-7, with TRBD2 identical over 9 bases. The sequenced material came from peripheral blood. DNA of the CDR3: TGCGCCAGCAGCTGGGGACTAGCAGTCTACGAGCAGTACTTC. Translating gives CASSWGLAVYEQYF.